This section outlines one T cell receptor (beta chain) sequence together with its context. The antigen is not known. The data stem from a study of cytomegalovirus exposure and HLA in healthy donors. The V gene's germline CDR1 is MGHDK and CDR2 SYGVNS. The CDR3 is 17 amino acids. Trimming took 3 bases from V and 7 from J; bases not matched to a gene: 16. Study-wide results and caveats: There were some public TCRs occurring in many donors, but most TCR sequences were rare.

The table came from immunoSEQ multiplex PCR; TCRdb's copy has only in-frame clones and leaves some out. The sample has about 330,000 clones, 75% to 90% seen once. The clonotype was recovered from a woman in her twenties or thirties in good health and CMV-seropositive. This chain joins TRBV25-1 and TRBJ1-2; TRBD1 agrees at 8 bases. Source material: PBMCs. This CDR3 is CASSDLGQGAVLGGYTF. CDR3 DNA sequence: TGTGCCAGCAGTGACCTGGGCCAGGGGGCAGTATTAGGTGGCTACACCTTC.